This T cell receptor beta chain is drawn from a study of CD8 T cells in Susac syndrome. Broader study findings: TCR sequencing and HLA analysis covered a relatively small number of individuals.

After extraction with the RNeasy kit, about 0.45 to 1 ug of the RNA was reverse transcribed using random hexamers. Amplification of TCR beta CDR3 was carried out by immunoSEQ multiplex PCR, which covered 54 Vbeta and 13 Jbeta segments. TCRdb processed the immunoSEQ multiplex PCR reads anew with MiXCR; each CDR3 protein has one entry. The sample has approximately 130,000 distinct CDR3 sequences; around 91% are singletons. From blood CD8+ and CD4+ T cells, TCR beta sequences were generated. TEMRA cells were enriched by FACS, while CD8+ and CD4+ T cells were obtained through a negative isolation that was performed magnetically. Remarks on this clonotype: Its antigen is as yet unknown.

The CDR3 extends over 17 amino acids. Per the germline V gene, CDR1 is SGHVS and CDR2 is FNYEAQ. Deletions cut 4 bases from V and 1 base from J, with 14 bases between. Sequenced sample: CD8+ T cells from PBMCs. The receptor was derived from a human donor with multiple sclerosis. This chain connects TRBV7-6 to TRBJ2-6, with D tentatively TRBD1 (6 bases). For the CDR3, the DNA is TGTGCCAGCAGCTCTACAGGGTTCTCGTCTGGGGCCAACGTCCTGACTTTC. It is translated as CASSSTGFSSGANVLTF. Using reference TRBV7-6 and TRBJ2-6 for the parts outside the CDR3, the full variable domain is GAGVSQSPRYKVTKRGQDVALRCDPISGHVSLYWYRQALGQGPEFLTYFNYEAQQDKSGLPNDRFSAERPEGSISTLTIQRTEQRDSAMYRCASSSTGFSSGANVLTFGAGSRLTVL.